This T cell receptor beta chain was identified in a study of vaccination effects on CD4 cells after COVID-19. The germline CDR1 and CDR2 sequences are LNHDA and SQIVND (reference sequence). The CDR3 runs 17 residues. V dropped 4 bases and J dropped 4; count of bases not matched to a gene: 13. Study observations and caveats: In vaccinees who were healthy, merely 1 out of 255 vaccine-induced clones cross-reacted with common cold coronaviruses.

Measured with immunoSEQ multiplex PCR; TCRdb has only the in-frame clones, and not every one. The sample lists roughly 53,000 clones, approximately 79% occurring once. Expansion with viral peptide pools was applied to antigen-specific CD4+ T cells by the ViraFEST assay prior to sequencing. CD4+ T cells were isolated after roughly nine days of culture. Vaccinated participants had no history of SARS-CoV-2 infection and tested negative for nucleocapsid antibodies. This clone was observed a few times. Its antigen is not identified. This specimen was CD4+ T cells from PBMCs cultured with HCoV-OC43 spike peptides, taken before COVID-19 vaccination. The sample's subset: HCoV-OC43 spike overlapping peptide pool stimulation. This TCR derives from a human donor who received a COVID-19 vaccine. The V call is TRBV19, the J call TRBJ2-1, with TRBD2 matching over 7 bases. The DNA of the CDR3 is TGTGCCAGTAGTAAGGATGGGAGGGTGGCAGCGTACAATGAGCAGTTCTTC. It yields the protein CASSKDGRVAAYNEQFF.